Reported below is one T cell receptor (beta chain). As yet, its antigen is unknown. CDR1 SGHVS and CDR2 FNYEAQ come from the germline V gene. The CDR3 has 15 amino acids. Between the trimmed V and J ends, which lost 2 bases and 1 base, there was a span of 9 bases. UMIs and a universal primer site were added when TCR cDNA was made by 5'RACE template switching. TCRdb itself ran the 5' RACE reads through MiXCR, one entry per CDR3 protein. Of about 350,000 distinct CDR3 sequences listed, around 12% are singletons. The data were obtained in a study of T cells after yellow fever vaccination. General observations from the study: Boosting was followed by the reappearance of most primary-vaccination clones (about 97% CD4, 88% CD8).

The specimen comprised CD4+ T cells sorted from PBMCs, sampled 15 days after the yellow fever booster vaccination. The V call is TRBV7-6, the J call TRBJ1-5, with no clear D. The receptor's source is a man aged 18 to 29 who received the YFV17D yellow fever vaccine. The CDR3 region is CASSLFPGSNQPQHF. For the CDR3, the DNA is TGTGCCAGCAGCTTATTCCCGGGGAGCAATCAGCCCCAGCATTTT.